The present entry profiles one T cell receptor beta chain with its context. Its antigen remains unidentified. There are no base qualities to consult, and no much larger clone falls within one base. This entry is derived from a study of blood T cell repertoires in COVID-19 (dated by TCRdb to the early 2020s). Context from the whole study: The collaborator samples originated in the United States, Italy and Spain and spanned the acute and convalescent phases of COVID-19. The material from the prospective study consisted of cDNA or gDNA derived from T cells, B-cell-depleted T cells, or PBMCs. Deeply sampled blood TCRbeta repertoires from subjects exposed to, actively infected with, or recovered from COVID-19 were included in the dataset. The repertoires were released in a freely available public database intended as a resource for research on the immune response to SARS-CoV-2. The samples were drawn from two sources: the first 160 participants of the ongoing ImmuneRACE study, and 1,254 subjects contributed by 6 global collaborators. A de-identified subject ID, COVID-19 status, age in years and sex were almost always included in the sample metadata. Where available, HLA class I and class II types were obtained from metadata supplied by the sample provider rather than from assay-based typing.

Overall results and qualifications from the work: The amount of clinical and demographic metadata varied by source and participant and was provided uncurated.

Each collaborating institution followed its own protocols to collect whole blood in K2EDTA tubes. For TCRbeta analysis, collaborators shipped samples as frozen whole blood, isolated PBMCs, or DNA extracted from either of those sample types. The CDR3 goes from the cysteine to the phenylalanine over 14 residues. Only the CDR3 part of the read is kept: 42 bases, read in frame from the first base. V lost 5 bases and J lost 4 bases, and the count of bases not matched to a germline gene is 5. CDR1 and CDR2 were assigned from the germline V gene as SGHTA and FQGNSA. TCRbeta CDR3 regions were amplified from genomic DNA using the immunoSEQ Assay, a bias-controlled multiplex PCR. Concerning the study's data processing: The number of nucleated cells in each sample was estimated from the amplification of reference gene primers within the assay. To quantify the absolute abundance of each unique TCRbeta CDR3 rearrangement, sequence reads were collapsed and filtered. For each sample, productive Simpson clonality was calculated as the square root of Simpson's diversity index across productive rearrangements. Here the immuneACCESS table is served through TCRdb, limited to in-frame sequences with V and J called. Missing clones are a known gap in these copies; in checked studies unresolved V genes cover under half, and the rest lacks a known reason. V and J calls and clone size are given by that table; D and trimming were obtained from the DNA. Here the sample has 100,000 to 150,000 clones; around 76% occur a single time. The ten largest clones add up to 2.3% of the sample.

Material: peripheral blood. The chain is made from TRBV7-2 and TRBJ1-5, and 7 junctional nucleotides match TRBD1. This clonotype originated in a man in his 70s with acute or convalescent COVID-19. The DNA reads TGTGCCAGCAGCGACACACAGGGGAATCAGCCCCAGCATTTT. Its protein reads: CASSDTQGNQPQHF.